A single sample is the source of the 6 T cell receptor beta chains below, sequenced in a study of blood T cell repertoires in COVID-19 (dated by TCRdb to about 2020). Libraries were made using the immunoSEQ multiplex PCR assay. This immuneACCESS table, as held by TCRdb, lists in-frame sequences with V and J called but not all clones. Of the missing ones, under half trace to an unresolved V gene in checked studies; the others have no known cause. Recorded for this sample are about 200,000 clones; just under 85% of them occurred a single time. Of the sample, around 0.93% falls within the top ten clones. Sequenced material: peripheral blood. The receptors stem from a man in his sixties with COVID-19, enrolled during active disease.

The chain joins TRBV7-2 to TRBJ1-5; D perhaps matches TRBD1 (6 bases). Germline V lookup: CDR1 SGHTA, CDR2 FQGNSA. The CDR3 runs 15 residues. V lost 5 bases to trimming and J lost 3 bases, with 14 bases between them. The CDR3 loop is CASSQLGQLNQPQHF. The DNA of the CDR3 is TGTGCCAGCAGCCAATTAGGACAGCTCAATCAGCCCCAGCATTTT.

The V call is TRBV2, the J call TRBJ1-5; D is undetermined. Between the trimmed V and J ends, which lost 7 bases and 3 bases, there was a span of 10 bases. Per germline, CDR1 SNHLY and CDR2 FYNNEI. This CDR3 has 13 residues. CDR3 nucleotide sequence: TGTGCCAGCAAACGACAACTCAATCAGCCCCAGCATTTT. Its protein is CASKRQLNQPQHF.

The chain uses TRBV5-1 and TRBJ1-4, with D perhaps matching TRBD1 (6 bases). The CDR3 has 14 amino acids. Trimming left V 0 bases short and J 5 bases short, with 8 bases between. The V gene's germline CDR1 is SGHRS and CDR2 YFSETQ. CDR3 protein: CASSLEGQNEKLFF. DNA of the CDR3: TGCGCCAGCAGCTTGGAAGGACAGAATGAAAAACTGTTTTTT.

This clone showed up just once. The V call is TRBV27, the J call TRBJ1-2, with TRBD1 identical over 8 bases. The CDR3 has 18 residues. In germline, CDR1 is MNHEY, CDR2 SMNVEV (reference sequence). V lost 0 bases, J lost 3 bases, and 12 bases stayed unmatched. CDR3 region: CASSLSYWYQGADYGYTF. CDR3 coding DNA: TGTGCCAGCAGTTTATCGTATTGGTACCAGGGGGCTGACTATGGCTACACCTTC.

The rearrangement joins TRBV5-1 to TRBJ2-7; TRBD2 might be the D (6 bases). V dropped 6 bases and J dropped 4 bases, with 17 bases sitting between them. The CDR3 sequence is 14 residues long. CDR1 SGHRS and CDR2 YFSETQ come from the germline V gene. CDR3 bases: TGCGCCAGCAAGGAGGCACTTGGGGGGTACGAGCAGTACTTC. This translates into CASKEALGGYEQYF. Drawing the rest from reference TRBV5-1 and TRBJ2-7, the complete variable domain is KAGVTQTPRYLIKTRGQQVTLSCSPISGHRSVSWYQQTPGQGLQFLFEYFSETQRNKGNFPGRFSGRQFSNSRSEMNVSTLELGDSALYLCASKEALGGYEQYFGPGTRLTVT.

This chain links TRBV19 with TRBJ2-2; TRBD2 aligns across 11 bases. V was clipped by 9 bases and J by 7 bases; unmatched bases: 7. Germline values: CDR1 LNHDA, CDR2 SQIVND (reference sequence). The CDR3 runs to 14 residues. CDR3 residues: CASNSGREDGELFF. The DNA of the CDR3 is TGTGCCAGCAATAGCGGGAGGGAGGACGGGGAGCTGTTTTTT.